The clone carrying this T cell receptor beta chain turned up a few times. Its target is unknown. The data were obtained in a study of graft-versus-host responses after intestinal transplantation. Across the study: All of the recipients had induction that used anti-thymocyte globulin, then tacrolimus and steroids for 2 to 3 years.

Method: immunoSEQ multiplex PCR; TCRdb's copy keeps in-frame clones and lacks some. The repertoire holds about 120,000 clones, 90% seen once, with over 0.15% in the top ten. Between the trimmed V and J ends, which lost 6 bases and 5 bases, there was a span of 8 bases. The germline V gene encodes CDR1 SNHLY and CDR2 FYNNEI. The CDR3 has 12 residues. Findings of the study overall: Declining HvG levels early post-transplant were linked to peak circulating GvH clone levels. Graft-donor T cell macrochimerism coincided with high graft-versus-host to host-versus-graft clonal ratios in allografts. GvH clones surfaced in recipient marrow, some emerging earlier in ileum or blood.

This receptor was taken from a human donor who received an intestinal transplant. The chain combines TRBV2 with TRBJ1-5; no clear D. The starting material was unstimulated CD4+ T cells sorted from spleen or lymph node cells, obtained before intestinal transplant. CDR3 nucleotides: TGTGCCAGCAGGGAGGACCATCAGCCCCAGCATTTT. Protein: CASREDHQPQHF.